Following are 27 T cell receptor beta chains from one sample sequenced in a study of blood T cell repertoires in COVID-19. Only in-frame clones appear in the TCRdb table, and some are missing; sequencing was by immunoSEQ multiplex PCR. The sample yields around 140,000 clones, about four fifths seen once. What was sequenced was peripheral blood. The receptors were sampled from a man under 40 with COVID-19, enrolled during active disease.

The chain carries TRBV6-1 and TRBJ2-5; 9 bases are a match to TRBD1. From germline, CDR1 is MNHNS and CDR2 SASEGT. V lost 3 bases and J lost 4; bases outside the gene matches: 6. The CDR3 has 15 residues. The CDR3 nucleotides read TGTGCCAGCAGTGACACGGACAGGGGAATAGAGACCCAGTACTTC. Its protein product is CASSDTDRGIETQYF.

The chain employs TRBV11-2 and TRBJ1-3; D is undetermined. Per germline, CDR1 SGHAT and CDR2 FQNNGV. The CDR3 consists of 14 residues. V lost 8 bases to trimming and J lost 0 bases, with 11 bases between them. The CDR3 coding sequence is TGTGCCAGCCTTGGGAGGAGCTCTGGAAACACCATATATTTT. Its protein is CASLGRSSGNTIYF.

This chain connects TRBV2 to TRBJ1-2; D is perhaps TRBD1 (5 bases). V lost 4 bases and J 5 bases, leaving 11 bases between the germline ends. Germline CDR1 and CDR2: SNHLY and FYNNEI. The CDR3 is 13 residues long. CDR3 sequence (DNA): TGTGCCAGCAGTGTGTATGGGGGGTATGGCTACACCTTC. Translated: CASSVYGGYGYTF. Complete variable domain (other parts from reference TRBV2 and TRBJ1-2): EPEVTQTPSHQVTQMGQEVILRCVPISNHLYFYWYRQILGQKVEFLVSFYNNEISEKSEIFDDQFSVERPDGSNFTLKIRSTKLEDSAMYFCASSVYGGYGYTFGSGTRLTVV.

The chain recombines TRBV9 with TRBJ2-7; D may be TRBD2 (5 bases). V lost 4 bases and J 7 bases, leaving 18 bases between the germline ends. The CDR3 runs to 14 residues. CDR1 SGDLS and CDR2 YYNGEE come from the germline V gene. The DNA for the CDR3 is TGTGCCAGCAGCACCGGGATGACTCTTGAGGAGCAGTACTTC. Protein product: CASSTGMTLEEQYF.

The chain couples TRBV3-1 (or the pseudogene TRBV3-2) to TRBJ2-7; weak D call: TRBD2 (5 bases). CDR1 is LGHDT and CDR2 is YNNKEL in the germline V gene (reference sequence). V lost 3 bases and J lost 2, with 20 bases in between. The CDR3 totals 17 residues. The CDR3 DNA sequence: TGTGCCAGCAGCCAGAAGTTCCTGTGGGAGCGCGCCTACGAGCAGTACTTC. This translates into CASSQKFLWERAYEQYF.

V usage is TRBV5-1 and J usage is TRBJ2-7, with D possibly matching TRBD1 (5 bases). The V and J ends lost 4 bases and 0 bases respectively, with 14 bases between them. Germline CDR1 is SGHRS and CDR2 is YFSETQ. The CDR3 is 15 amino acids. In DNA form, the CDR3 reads TGCGCCAGCAGCGGCGACAGTTCCCTCTCCTACGAGCAGTACTTC. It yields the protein CASSGDSSLSYEQYF.

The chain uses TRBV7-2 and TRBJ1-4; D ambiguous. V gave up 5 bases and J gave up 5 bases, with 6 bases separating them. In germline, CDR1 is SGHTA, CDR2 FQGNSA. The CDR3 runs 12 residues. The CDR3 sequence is CASSVRNEKLFF. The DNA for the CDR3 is TGTGCCAGCAGCGTGCGCAATGAAAAACTGTTTTTT. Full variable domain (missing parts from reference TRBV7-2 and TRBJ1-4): GAGVSQSPSNKVTEKGKDVELRCDPISGHTALYWYRQSLGQGLEFLIYFQGNSAPDKSGLPSDRFSAERTGGSVSTLTIQRTQQEDSAVYLCASSVRNEKLFFGSGTQLSVL.

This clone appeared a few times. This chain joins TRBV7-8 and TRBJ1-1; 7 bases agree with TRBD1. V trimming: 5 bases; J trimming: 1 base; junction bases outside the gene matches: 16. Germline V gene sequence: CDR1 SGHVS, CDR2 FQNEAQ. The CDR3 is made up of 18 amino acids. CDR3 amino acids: CASSISQGLPVKNTEAFF. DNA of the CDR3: TGTGCCAGCAGCATCTCACAGGGGCTCCCGGTCAAGAACACTGAAGCTTTCTTT.

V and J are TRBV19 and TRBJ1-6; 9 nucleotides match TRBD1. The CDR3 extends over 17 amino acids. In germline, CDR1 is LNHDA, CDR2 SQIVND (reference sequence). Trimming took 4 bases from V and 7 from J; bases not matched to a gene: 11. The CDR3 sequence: CASSKWSRGQGNSPLHF. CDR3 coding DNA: TGTGCCAGTAGTAAGTGGAGTCGGGGACAGGGAAATTCACCCCTCCACTTT.

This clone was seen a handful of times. CDR3 sequence reads: CAISESSAREGFDTQYF. The CDR3 region has the DNA TGTGCCATCAGTGAGTCGAGCGCGCGGGAGGGTTTTGATACGCAGTATTTT. V usage is TRBV10-3 and J usage is TRBJ2-3; TRBD2 aligns across 9 bases. The germline gives CDR1 ENHRY, CDR2 SYGVKD. V lost 0 bases and J lost 6; bases outside the gene matches: 10. The CDR3 length is 17 residues.

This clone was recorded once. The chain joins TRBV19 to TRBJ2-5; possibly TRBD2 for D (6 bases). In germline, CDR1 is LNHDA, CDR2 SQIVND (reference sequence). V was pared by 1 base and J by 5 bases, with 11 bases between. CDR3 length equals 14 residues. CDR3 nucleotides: TGTGCCAGTAGTATAGGGACGGGAGCGGAGACCCAGTACTTC. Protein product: CASSIGTGAETQYF. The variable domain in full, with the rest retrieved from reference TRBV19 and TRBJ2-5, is DGGITQSPKYLFRKEGQNVTLSCEQNLNHDAMYWYRQDPGQGLRLIYYSQIVNDFQKGDIAEGYSVSREKKESFPLTVTSAQKNPTAFYLCASSIGTGAETQYFGPGTRLLVL.

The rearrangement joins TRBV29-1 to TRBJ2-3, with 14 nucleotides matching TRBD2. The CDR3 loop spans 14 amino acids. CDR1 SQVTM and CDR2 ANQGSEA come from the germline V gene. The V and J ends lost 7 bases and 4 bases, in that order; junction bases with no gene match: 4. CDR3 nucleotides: TGCAGCGCCCAGACTAGCGGGAGGGCAGATACGCAGTATTTT. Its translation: CSAQTSGRADTQYF.

The chain's CDR3 is CASSEGQGPTDTQYF. The CDR3 DNA reads as TGTGCCAGCAGCGAGGGACAGGGGCCCACAGATACGCAGTATTTT. This chain links TRBV5-8 with TRBJ2-3, with 10 nucleotides matching TRBD1. Germline V gene sequence: CDR1 SGHTS, CDR2 YDEGEE. After removal of 4 bases from V and 2 bases from J, the junction contained 4 bases not matched to a gene. The CDR3 is 15 residues long.

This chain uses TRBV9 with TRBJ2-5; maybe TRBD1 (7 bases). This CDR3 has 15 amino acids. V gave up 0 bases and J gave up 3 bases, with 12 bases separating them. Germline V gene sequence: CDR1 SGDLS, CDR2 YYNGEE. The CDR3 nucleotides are TGTGCCAGCAGCGTAGCAGGGGGAGGCGAAGAGACCCAGTACTTC. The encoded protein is CASSVAGGGEETQYF.

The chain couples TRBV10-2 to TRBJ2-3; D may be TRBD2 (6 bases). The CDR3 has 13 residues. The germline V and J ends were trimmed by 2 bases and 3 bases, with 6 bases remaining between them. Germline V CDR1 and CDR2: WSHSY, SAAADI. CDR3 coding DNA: TGCGCCAGCAGTGAGCGGGAGACAGATACGCAGTATTTT. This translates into CASSERETDTQYF.

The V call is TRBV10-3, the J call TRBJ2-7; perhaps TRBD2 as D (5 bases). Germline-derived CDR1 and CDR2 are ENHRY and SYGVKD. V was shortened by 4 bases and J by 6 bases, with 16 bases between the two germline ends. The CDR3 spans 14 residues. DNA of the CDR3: TGTGCCATCAGTGGCGGGCGGAGAAGACTCGAGCAGTACTTC. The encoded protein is CAISGGRRRLEQYF.

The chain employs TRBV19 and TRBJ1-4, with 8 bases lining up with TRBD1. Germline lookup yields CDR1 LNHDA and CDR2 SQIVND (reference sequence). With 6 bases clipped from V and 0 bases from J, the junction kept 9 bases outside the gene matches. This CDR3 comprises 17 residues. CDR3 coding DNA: TGTGCCAGTAGCCATATGGACAGGGTTGCAACTAATGAAAAACTGTTTTTT. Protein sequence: CASSHMDRVATNEKLFF.

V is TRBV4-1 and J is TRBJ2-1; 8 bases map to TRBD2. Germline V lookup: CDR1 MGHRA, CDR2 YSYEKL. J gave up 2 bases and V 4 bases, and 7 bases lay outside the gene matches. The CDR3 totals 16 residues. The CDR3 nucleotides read TGCGCCAGCAGCCCACACGGGGGGGATGCCTACAATGAGCAGTTCTTC. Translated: CASSPHGGDAYNEQFF.

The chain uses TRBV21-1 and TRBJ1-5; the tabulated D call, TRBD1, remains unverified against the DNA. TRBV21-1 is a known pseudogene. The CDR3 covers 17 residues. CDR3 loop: CASSKVPRQGIGQPQHF. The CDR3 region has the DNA TGTGCCAGCAGCAAAGTACCAAGGCAGGGGATCGGTCAGCCCCAGCATTTT.

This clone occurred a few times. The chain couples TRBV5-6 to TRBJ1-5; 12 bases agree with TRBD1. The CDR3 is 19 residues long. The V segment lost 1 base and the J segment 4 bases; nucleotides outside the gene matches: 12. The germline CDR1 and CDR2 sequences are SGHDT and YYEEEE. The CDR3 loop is CASSLMRDRGRILNQPQHF. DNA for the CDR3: TGTGCCAGCAGCTTGATGCGGGACAGGGGGCGTATACTGAATCAGCCCCAGCATTTT.

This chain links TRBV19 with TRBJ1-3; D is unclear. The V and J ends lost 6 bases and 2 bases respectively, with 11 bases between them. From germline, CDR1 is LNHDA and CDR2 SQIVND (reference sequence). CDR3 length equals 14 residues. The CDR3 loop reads CASRLTETGNTIYF. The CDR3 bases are TGTGCCAGTAGACTCACGGAGACTGGAAACACCATATATTTT.

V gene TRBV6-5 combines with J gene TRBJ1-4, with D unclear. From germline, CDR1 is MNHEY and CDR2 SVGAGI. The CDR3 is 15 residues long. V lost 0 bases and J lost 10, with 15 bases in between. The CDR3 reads CASSYSDGMGGKLFF. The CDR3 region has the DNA TGTGCCAGCAGTTACTCGGACGGTATGGGAGGAAAACTGTTTTTT.

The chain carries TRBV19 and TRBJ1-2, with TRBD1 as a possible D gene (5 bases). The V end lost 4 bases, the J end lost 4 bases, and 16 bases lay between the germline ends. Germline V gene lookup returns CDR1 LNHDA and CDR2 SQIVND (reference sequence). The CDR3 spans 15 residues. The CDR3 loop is CASSTQGTQAYGYTF. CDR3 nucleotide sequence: TGTGCCAGTAGTACCCAGGGCACTCAGGCCTATGGCTACACCTTC.

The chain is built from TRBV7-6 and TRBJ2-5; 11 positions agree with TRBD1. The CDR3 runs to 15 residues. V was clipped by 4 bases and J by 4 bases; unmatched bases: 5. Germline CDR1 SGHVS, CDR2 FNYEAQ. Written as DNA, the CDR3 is TGTGCCAGCAGCTCCGGGACAGGGGGGACAGAGACCCAGTACTTC. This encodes CASSSGTGGTETQYF.

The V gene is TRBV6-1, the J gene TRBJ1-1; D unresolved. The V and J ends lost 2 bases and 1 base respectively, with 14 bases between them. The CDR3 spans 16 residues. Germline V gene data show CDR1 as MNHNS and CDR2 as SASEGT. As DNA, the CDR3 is TGTGCCAGCAGTGAAAAGAGAGGGCGGACGAACACTGAAGCTTTCTTT. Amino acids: CASSEKRGRTNTEAFF.

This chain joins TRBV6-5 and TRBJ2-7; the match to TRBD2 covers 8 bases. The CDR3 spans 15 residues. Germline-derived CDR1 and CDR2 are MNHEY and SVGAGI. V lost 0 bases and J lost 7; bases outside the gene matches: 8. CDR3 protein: CASSYSGGRPGEQYF. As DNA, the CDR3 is TGTGCCAGCAGTTACTCCGGCGGGAGGCCGGGGGAGCAGTACTTC.

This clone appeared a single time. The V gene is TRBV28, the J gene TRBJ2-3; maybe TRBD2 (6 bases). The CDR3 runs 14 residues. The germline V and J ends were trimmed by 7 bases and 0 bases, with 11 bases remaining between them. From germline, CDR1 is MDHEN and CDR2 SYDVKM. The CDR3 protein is CASTPGTSTDTQYF. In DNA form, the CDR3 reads TGTGCCAGCACGCCGGGGACTAGCACAGATACGCAGTATTTT. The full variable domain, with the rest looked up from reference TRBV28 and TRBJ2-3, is DVKVTQSSRYLVKRTGEKVFLECVQDMDHENMFWYRQDPGLGLRLIYFSYDVKMKEKGDIPEGYSVSREKKERFSLILESASTNQTSMYLCASTPGTSTDTQYFGPGTRLTVL.